This TCR beta chain is from a study of cytomegalovirus exposure and HLA in healthy donors. PCR employed 60 Vbeta and 13 Jbeta primers. Measured with immunoSEQ multiplex PCR; TCRdb has only the in-frame clones, and not every one. The top ten clones hold roughly 3.7% of a sample with 100,000 to 150,000 clones, roughly 80% of them seen once. The CDR3 has 14 residues. V trimming: 0 bases; J trimming: 7 bases; junction bases outside the gene matches: 8. Per germline, CDR1 GTSNPN and CDR2 SVGIG (reference sequence). This receptor was obtained from a middle-aged woman in good health and CMV-seropositive. The sequencing sample was made of PBMCs. The V and J genes are TRBV30 and TRBJ2-7, with TRBD2 identical over 8 bases. CDR3 in DNA: TGTGCCTGGAGTGTCGCCGCGGGAGGTCGGGAGCAGTACTTC. Translating gives CAWSVAAGGREQYF.